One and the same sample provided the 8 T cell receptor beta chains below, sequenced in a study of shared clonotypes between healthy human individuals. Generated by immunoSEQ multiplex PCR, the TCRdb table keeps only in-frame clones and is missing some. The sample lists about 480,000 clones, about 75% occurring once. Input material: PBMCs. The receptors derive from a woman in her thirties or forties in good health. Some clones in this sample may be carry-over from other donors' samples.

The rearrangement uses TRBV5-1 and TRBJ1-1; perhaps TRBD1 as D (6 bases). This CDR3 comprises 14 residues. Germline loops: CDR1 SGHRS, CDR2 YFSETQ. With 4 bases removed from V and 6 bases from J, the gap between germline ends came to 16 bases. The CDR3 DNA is TGCGCCAGCAGCCCCTACAGGGAGGGCGCTGAAGCTTTCTTT. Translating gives CASSPYREGAEAFF.

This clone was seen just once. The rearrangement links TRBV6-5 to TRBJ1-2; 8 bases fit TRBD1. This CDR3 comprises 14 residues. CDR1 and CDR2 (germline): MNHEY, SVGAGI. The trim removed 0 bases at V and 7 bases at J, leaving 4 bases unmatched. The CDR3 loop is CASSYSITGGGYTF. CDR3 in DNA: TGTGCCAGCAGTTACTCGATAACAGGGGGTGGCTACACCTTC.

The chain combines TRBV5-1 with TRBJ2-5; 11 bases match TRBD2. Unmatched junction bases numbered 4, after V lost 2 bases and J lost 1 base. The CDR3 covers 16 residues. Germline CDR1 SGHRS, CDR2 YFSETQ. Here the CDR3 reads CASSFLAGGVQETQYF. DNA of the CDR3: TGCGCCAGCAGCTTTCTAGCGGGAGGAGTCCAAGAGACCCAGTACTTC.

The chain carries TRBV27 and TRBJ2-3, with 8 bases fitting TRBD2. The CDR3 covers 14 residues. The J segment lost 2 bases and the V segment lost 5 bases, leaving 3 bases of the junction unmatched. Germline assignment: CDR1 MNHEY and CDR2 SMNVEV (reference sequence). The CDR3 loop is CASSLAGLTDTQYF. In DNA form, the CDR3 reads TGTGCCAGCAGTCTAGCGGGTCTCACAGATACGCAGTATTTT.

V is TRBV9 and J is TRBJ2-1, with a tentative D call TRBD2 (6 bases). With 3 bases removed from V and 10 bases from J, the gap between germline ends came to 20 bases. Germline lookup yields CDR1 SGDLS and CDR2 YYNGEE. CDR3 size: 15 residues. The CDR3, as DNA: TGTGCCAGCAGCGGTACTAGCCGCCTTTTGGACGAGCAGTTCTTC. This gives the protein CASSGTSRLLDEQFF.

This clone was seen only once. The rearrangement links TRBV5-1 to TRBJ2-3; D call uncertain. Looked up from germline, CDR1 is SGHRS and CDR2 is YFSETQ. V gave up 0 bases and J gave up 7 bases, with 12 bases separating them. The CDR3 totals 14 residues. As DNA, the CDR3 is TGCGCCAGCAGCTTGGAGGCAATTAAACATACGCAGTATTTT. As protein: CASSLEAIKHTQYF.

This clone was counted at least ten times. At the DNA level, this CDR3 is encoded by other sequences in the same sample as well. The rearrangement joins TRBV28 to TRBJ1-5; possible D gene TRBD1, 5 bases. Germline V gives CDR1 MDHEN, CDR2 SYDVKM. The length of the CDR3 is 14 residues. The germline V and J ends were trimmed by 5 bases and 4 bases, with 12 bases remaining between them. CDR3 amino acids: CASSRQPSNQPQHF. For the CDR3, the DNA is TGTGCCAGCAGTCGACAGCCGAGTAATCAGCCCCAGCATTTT.

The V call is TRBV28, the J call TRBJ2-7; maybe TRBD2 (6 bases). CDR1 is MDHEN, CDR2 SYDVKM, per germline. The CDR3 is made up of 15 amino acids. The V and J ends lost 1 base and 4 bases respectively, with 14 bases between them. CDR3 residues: CASSLSQFGTYEQYF. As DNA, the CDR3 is TGTGCCAGCAGTTTATCCCAATTTGGGACTTACGAGCAGTACTTC.